This T cell receptor beta chain was found in a study of CD8 T cells in ankylosing spondylitis (dated by TCRdb to about 2017). About the investigation overall: To find TCR variants linked to disease, the study profiled T cell receptor beta repertoires in ankylosing spondylitis patients and healthy donors. Peripheral blood was sampled, and synovial fluid was additionally collected from ankylosing spondylitis patients. The whole study cohort included roughly 110 healthy donors and 25 ankylosing spondylitis patients. General conclusions and limits of the study: Significant enrichment of the disease-linked clones was reported in matched synovial fluid samples from ankylosing spondylitis patients. The disease-linked clones showed a CD8+ phenotype and occurred at relatively low frequencies in peripheral blood. Some motif variants were previously reported in synovial fluid and blood of reactive arthritis patients, suggesting common disease-initiation mechanisms. Blood from ankylosing spondylitis patients appeared to be characterized by a TCR beta motif made up of several highly homologous amino acid variants.

Sequencing used an Illumina MiSeq. Quantitative 5'-RACE with molecular barcodes was used to prepare TCR beta libraries. In the source study's methods: Disease-linked TCR variants were identified with a new computational method built on a probabilistic model of VDJ rearrangement. TCRdb reran the public reads through fastp at Q25 and MiXCR, keeping productive beta chains. Rows with one shared CDR3 protein collapse into an entry with the most common genes and DNA. The V and J calls shown here were made by TCRdb, not taken from the authors' results. This sample has roughly 30,000 distinct CDR3 sequences in its table, and 12% to 15% of those were observed once. The ten largest clones represent less than 45% of the sample. Ten or more counts support this clonotype. Which antigen it targets is not known. Base qualities were left out, and no much larger clone turns up one base away. CDR1 and CDR2, per the germline V gene, are SQVTM and ANQGSEA. V has 7 bases trimmed and J has 1 base trimmed; junction bases matching no gene number 11. The CDR3 runs 15 residues from the cysteine to the phenylalanine. The entry retains the CDR3 DNA only, 45 bases that are in frame from base 1.

The receptor chain draws on TRBV29-1 and TRBJ2-3, with 7 bases aligning to TRBD1. This sequence originates from a male donor with ankylosing spondylitis or in good health (not recorded which). What was sequenced was blood. The CDR3 in this case is CSAPGQPEGTDTQYF. In nucleotide form, the sequence is TGCAGCGCCCCGGGACAGCCGGAGGGCACAGATACGCAGTATTTT.